The rows below give T cell receptor beta chains drawn from one sample of a study of T-cell memory formation after mild COVID-19. In TCRdb, the 5' RACE reads were re-called with MiXCR into one record per CDR3 protein. Of 150,000 to 200,000 distinct CDR3 sequences listed, around 13% are singletons. The sequencing sample was made of PBMCs or a T cell subset sorted from them (not recorded which). The receptors originated from an adult woman who had mild COVID-19 (a few samples of this study predate the infection). Cell type and time point are not known. Each CDR3 is given with its conserved first and last residue. The order of the fields is J gene, V gene, clone size, D gene, CDR3 protein, CDR3 DNA. A D gene is named only where the DNA matches it firmly. Expanded clones get a size class; other rows say once, few or many, or leave the size out.

j_gene: TRBJ2-3
v_gene: TRBV2
abundance: .
d_gene: TRBD2
CDR3aa: CASSPGPLEALTSGRADTQYF
CDR3nt: TGTGCCAGCAGCCCCGGCCCGCTTGAAGCCCTGACTAGCGGGAGGGCAGATACGCAGTATTTT

j_gene: TRBJ2-5
v_gene: TRBV29-1
abundance: .
d_gene: .
CDR3aa: CSVLGYQETQYF
CDR3nt: TGCAGCGTTCTAGGGTACCAAGAGACCCAGTACTTC

j_gene: TRBJ2-5
v_gene: TRBV24-1
abundance: .
d_gene: TRBD2
CDR3aa: CATSELPHSGSQETQYF
CDR3nt: TGTGCCACCAGTGAGCTCCCTCATAGCGGGAGCCAAGAGACCCAGTACTTC

j_gene: TRBJ2-4
v_gene: TRBV12-3/TRBV12-4
abundance: few
d_gene: TRBD2
CDR3aa: CATREGLAAVQYF
CDR3nt: TGTGCTACACGTGAGGGACTAGCGGCAGTTCAGTACTTC

j_gene: TRBJ2-3
v_gene: TRBV5-6
abundance: .
d_gene: .
CDR3aa: CASSSVRGTDTQYF
CDR3nt: TGTGCCAGCAGCTCCGTCCGGGGGACAGATACGCAGTATTTT

j_gene: TRBJ2-3
v_gene: TRBV20-1
abundance: .
d_gene: TRBD2
CDR3aa: CSANAPLSGGTDTQYF
CDR3nt: TGCAGTGCTAATGCCCCTCTTAGCGGGGGCACAGATACGCAGTATTTT

j_gene: TRBJ1-1
v_gene: TRBV7-6
abundance: .
d_gene: .
CDR3aa: CATRDPGLTEAFF
CDR3nt: TGTGCCACTCGGGACCCGGGCCTCACTGAAGCTTTCTTT

j_gene: TRBJ2-5
v_gene: TRBV12-3/TRBV12-4
abundance: few
d_gene: TRBD2
CDR3aa: CASSLTSGPQETQYF
CDR3nt: TGTGCCAGCAGTTTGACTAGCGGCCCCCAAGAGACCCAGTACTTC

j_gene: TRBJ2-7
v_gene: TRBV4-2
abundance: .
d_gene: .
CDR3aa: CASSQGGDHSYEQYF
CDR3nt: TGTGCCAGCAGCCAAGGTGGGGATCACTCCTACGAGCAGTACTTC

j_gene: TRBJ1-1
v_gene: TRBV19
abundance: few
d_gene: .
CDR3aa: CASIRGHGGTEAFF
CDR3nt: TGTGCCAGTATCAGGGGTCATGGAGGCACTGAAGCTTTCTTT

j_gene: TRBJ1-2
v_gene: TRBV5-4
abundance: .
d_gene: TRBD1
CDR3aa: CASSWGDSRYYGYTF
CDR3nt: TGTGCCAGCAGCTGGGGGGACAGCCGTTACTATGGCTACACCTTC

j_gene: TRBJ2-1
v_gene: TRBV7-8
abundance: few
d_gene: .
CDR3aa: CASSPRGHLYNEQFF
CDR3nt: TGTGCCAGCAGCCCACGGGGACACCTCTACAATGAGCAGTTCTTC

j_gene: TRBJ1-4
v_gene: TRBV29-1
abundance: few
d_gene: .
CDR3aa: CSVRKQEPTNEKLFF
CDR3nt: TGCAGCGTTCGTAAACAGGAGCCAACTAATGAAAAACTGTTTTTT

j_gene: TRBJ2-1
v_gene: TRBV7-2
abundance: .
d_gene: .
CDR3aa: CASSLEISDEQFF
CDR3nt: TGTGCCAGCAGCTTAGAGATTTCGGATGAGCAGTTCTTC

j_gene: TRBJ1-5
v_gene: TRBV4-3
abundance: .
d_gene: .
CDR3aa: CASSPGPGNQPQHF
CDR3nt: TGCGCCAGCAGCCCCGGGCCTGGCAATCAGCCCCAGCATTTT

j_gene: TRBJ2-1
v_gene: TRBV11-1
abundance: .
d_gene: TRBD2
CDR3aa: CASSPGTSASREQFF
CDR3nt: TGTGCCAGCAGCCCCGGGACTAGCGCGTCGCGTGAGCAGTTCTTC

j_gene: TRBJ2-2
v_gene: TRBV5-1
abundance: few
d_gene: .
CDR3aa: CASSHDSTGELFF
CDR3nt: TGCGCCAGCAGCCACGACAGCACCGGGGAGCTGTTTTTT

j_gene: TRBJ2-2
v_gene: TRBV6-2/TRBV6-3
abundance: few
d_gene: .
CDR3aa: CASSPGTQFTGELFF
CDR3nt: TGTGCCAGCAGTCCCGGGACACAATTCACCGGGGAGCTGTTTTTT

j_gene: TRBJ1-1
v_gene: TRBV30
abundance: .
d_gene: .
CDR3aa: CAWTPPDETEAFF
CDR3nt: TGTGCCTGGACCCCGCCGGACGAAACTGAAGCTTTCTTT

j_gene: TRBJ1-5
v_gene: TRBV2
abundance: few
d_gene: .
CDR3aa: CASTGAGRDNQPQHF
CDR3nt: TGTGCCAGCACGGGGGCAGGACGGGACAATCAGCCCCAGCATTTT

j_gene: TRBJ2-3
v_gene: TRBV10-3
abundance: .
d_gene: TRBD2
CDR3aa: CAIMGTSGRAVDTQYF
CDR3nt: TGTGCCATCATGGGGACTAGCGGGAGGGCTGTAGATACGCAGTATTTT

j_gene: TRBJ1-1
v_gene: TRBV9
abundance: .
d_gene: .
CDR3aa: CASSPGGKGEAFF
CDR3nt: TGTGCCAGCAGCCCCGGGGGCAAAGGGGAAGCTTTCTTT

j_gene: TRBJ1-5
v_gene: TRBV12-2
abundance: few
d_gene: .
CDR3aa: CASRLNRGPYSNQPQHF
CDR3nt: TGTGCAAGTCGCTTGAACAGGGGACCCTATAGCAATCAGCCCCAGCATTTT

j_gene: TRBJ1-2
v_gene: TRBV29-1
abundance: few
d_gene: TRBD1
CDR3aa: CSIKTGEGYTF
CDR3nt: TGCAGCATCAAGACAGGGGAAGGCTACACCTTC

j_gene: TRBJ2-7
v_gene: TRBV14
abundance: .
d_gene: .
CDR3aa: CASSQVERAVYEQYF
CDR3nt: TGTGCCAGCAGCCAAGTCGAGAGGGCCGTTTACGAGCAGTACTTC

j_gene: TRBJ2-1
v_gene: TRBV5-1
abundance: .
d_gene: .
CDR3aa: CASSLVTGLTYNEQFF
CDR3nt: TGCGCCAGCAGCTTGGTTACAGGGTTGACCTACAATGAGCAGTTCTTC

j_gene: TRBJ2-7
v_gene: TRBV12-3/TRBV12-4
abundance: many
d_gene: .
CDR3aa: CASSLAEGHEQYF
CDR3nt: TGTGCCAGCAGTTTAGCAGAGGGCCACGAGCAGTACTTC

j_gene: TRBJ1-1
v_gene: TRBV12-3/TRBV12-4
abundance: .
d_gene: .
CDR3aa: CASSQSRRNTEAFF
CDR3nt: TGTGCCAGCAGTCAATCGAGGAGAAACACTGAAGCTTTCTTT

j_gene: TRBJ1-3
v_gene: TRBV11-3
abundance: .
d_gene: .
CDR3aa: CASSLRGFVSGNTIYF
CDR3nt: TGTGCCAGCAGCTTGCGGGGGTTTGTCTCTGGAAACACCATATATTTT

j_gene: TRBJ1-5
v_gene: TRBV5-5
abundance: .
d_gene: .
CDR3aa: CASSPGPRVGNQPQHF
CDR3nt: TGTGCCAGCAGCCCCGGCCCCAGGGTGGGAAATCAGCCCCAGCATTTT

j_gene: TRBJ1-5
v_gene: TRBV19
abundance: few
d_gene: .
CDR3aa: CASSRSSMPNQPQHF
CDR3nt: TGTGCCAGTAGTAGGTCCTCCATGCCCAATCAGCCCCAGCATTTT

j_gene: TRBJ1-2
v_gene: TRBV27
abundance: .
d_gene: TRBD1
CDR3aa: CASSSKGRGRGGYTF
CDR3nt: TGTGCCAGCAGTTCGAAGGGCAGGGGGCGAGGTGGCTACACCTTC

j_gene: TRBJ2-6
v_gene: TRBV5-1
abundance: .
d_gene: TRBD2
CDR3aa: CASSLSRAGSSGANVLTF
CDR3nt: TGCGCCAGCAGCTTGTCGAGAGCGGGGAGCTCTGGGGCCAACGTCCTGACTTTC

j_gene: TRBJ2-5
v_gene: TRBV11-2
abundance: .
d_gene: TRBD1
CDR3aa: CASSFPSGTEETQYF
CDR3nt: TGTGCCAGCAGCTTCCCTTCTGGGACAGAAGAGACCCAGTACTTC

j_gene: TRBJ2-7
v_gene: TRBV5-4
abundance: few
d_gene: TRBD1
CDR3aa: CASSIDRGTYEQYF
CDR3nt: TGTGCCAGCAGCATAGACAGGGGAACCTACGAGCAGTACTTC

j_gene: TRBJ2-3
v_gene: TRBV11-2
abundance: few
d_gene: TRBD2
CDR3aa: CASSPGTSGAPQYF
CDR3nt: TGTGCCAGCAGCCCAGGGACTAGCGGGGCCCCGCAGTATTTT

j_gene: TRBJ1-3
v_gene: TRBV10-3
abundance: .
d_gene: TRBD1
CDR3aa: CAISGVPGQGSLSSGNTIYF
CDR3nt: TGTGCCATCAGTGGGGTACCGGGACAGGGATCCCTCAGCTCTGGAAACACCATATATTTT

j_gene: TRBJ1-1
v_gene: TRBV7-2
abundance: many
d_gene: .
CDR3aa: CASSLYTNTEAFF
CDR3nt: TGTGCCAGCAGCTTATACACGAACACTGAAGCTTTCTTT

j_gene: TRBJ1-1
v_gene: TRBV6-1
abundance: medium-sized
d_gene: .
CDR3aa: CASSGAGLGWTEAFF
CDR3nt: TGTGCCAGCAGTGGGGCAGGGTTAGGATGGACTGAAGCTTTCTTT

j_gene: TRBJ2-2
v_gene: TRBV7-2
abundance: many
d_gene: .
CDR3aa: CASRKGDTGELFF
CDR3nt: TGTGCCAGCAGAAAGGGAGACACCGGGGAGCTGTTTTTT

j_gene: TRBJ2-7
v_gene: TRBV29-1
abundance: .
d_gene: .
CDR3aa: CSVAGTESSYEQYF
CDR3nt: TGCAGCGTCGCCGGGACCGAAAGCTCCTACGAGCAGTACTTC

j_gene: TRBJ1-5
v_gene: TRBV5-1
abundance: many
d_gene: TRBD1
CDR3aa: CASSLGATDRGGQPQHF
CDR3nt: TGCGCCAGCAGCTTGGGTGCAACAGACAGGGGAGGGCAGCCCCAGCATTTT

j_gene: TRBJ2-2
v_gene: TRBV6-1
abundance: .
d_gene: .
CDR3aa: CASRTGNTGELFF
CDR3nt: TGTGCCAGCAGGACGGGGAACACCGGGGAGCTGTTTTTT

j_gene: TRBJ2-1
v_gene: TRBV4-3
abundance: few
d_gene: .
CDR3aa: CASSQGVRQGGDEQFF
CDR3nt: TGCGCCAGCAGCCAAGGGGTTAGACAGGGAGGGGATGAGCAGTTCTTC

j_gene: TRBJ2-1
v_gene: TRBV15
abundance: few
d_gene: .
CDR3aa: CATSRGRGGRNEQFF
CDR3nt: TGTGCCACCAGCAGAGGTAGGGGGGGGAGGAATGAGCAGTTCTTC

j_gene: TRBJ1-1
v_gene: TRBV6-5
abundance: few
d_gene: .
CDR3aa: CASSYSMGEAFF
CDR3nt: TGTGCCAGCAGTTACTCGATGGGAGAAGCTTTCTTT

j_gene: TRBJ1-1
v_gene: TRBV27
abundance: few
d_gene: TRBD1
CDR3aa: CASSPERDRRTEAFF
CDR3nt: TGTGCCAGCAGTCCGGAACGGGACAGACGGACTGAAGCTTTCTTT

j_gene: TRBJ2-1
v_gene: TRBV7-9
abundance: many
d_gene: TRBD2
CDR3aa: CASSSISTSGKFYNEQFF
CDR3nt: TGTGCCAGCAGCTCCATATCCACTAGCGGGAAGTTCTACAATGAGCAGTTCTTC

j_gene: TRBJ2-3
v_gene: TRBV9
abundance: .
d_gene: TRBD2
CDR3aa: CASSVAKTSGTGDTQYF
CDR3nt: TGTGCCAGCAGCGTAGCTAAGACTAGCGGGACGGGAGATACGCAGTATTTT

j_gene: TRBJ1-2
v_gene: TRBV18
abundance: .
d_gene: .
CDR3aa: CASSPHQGANYTF
CDR3nt: TGTGCCAGCTCACCACATCAGGGCGCGAACTACACCTTC

j_gene: TRBJ2-3
v_gene: TRBV25-1
abundance: few
d_gene: TRBD1
CDR3aa: CASRLYTGTGEDTQYF
CDR3nt: TGTGCCAGCAGGTTATACACCGGGACAGGGGAAGATACGCAGTATTTT

j_gene: TRBJ2-2
v_gene: TRBV24-1
abundance: .
d_gene: .
CDR3aa: CATSAGIGELFF
CDR3nt: TGTGCCACCAGTGCGGGGATCGGGGAGCTGTTTTTT

j_gene: TRBJ1-1
v_gene: TRBV10-3
abundance: few
d_gene: .
CDR3aa: CAISEDVRAFF
CDR3nt: TGTGCCATCAGTGAGGACGTCAGAGCTTTCTTT

j_gene: TRBJ2-7
v_gene: TRBV27
abundance: .
d_gene: .
CDR3aa: CASSRRISYEQYF
CDR3nt: TGTGCCAGCTCCCGACGGATCTCCTACGAGCAGTACTTC

j_gene: TRBJ2-1
v_gene: TRBV29-1
abundance: few
d_gene: TRBD2
CDR3aa: CSVSLSGSLYNEQFF
CDR3nt: TGCAGCGTTTCCCTCAGCGGGAGTCTATACAATGAGCAGTTCTTC

j_gene: TRBJ2-1
v_gene: TRBV2
abundance: few
d_gene: .
CDR3aa: CASSDESEYNEQFF
CDR3nt: TGTGCCAGCAGTGATGAGTCGGAGTACAATGAGCAGTTCTTC

j_gene: TRBJ2-5
v_gene: TRBV5-8
abundance: few
d_gene: .
CDR3aa: CASSLGGLWFDRETQYF
CDR3nt: TGTGCCAGCAGCTTGGGTGGACTTTGGTTCGACAGGGAGACCCAGTACTTC

j_gene: TRBJ1-1
v_gene: TRBV18
abundance: .
d_gene: .
CDR3aa: CASSPGGRGTEAFF
CDR3nt: TGTGCCAGCTCACCAGGGGGCAGGGGCACTGAAGCTTTCTTT

j_gene: TRBJ2-5
v_gene: TRBV4-1
abundance: few
d_gene: .
CDR3aa: CASSQEGREETQYF
CDR3nt: TGCGCCAGCAGCCAAGAGGGCAGGGAAGAGACCCAGTACTTC

j_gene: TRBJ2-2
v_gene: TRBV24-1
abundance: few
d_gene: TRBD2
CDR3aa: CATSDFYSTSGTNTGELFF
CDR3nt: TGTGCCACCAGTGATTTCTATTCGACTAGCGGGACGAACACCGGGGAGCTGTTTTTT